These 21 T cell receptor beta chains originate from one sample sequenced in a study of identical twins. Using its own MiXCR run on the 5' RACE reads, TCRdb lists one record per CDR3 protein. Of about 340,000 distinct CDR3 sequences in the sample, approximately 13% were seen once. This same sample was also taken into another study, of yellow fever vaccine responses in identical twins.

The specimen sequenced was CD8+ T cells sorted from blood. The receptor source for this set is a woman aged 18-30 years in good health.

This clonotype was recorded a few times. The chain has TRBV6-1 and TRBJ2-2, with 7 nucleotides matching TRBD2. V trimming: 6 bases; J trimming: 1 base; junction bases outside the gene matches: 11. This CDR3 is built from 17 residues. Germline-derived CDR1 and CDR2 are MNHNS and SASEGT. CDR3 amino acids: CASRPPGWGGNTGELFF. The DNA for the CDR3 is TGTGCCAGCAGACCACCGGGTTGGGGGGGGAACACCGGGGAGCTGTTTTTT.

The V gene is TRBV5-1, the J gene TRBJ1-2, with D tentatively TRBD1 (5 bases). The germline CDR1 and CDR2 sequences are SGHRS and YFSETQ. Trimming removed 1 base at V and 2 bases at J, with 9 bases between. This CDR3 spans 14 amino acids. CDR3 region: CASSLFGDNYGYTF. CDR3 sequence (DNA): TGCGCCAGCAGCTTGTTTGGGGACAACTATGGCTACACCTTC.

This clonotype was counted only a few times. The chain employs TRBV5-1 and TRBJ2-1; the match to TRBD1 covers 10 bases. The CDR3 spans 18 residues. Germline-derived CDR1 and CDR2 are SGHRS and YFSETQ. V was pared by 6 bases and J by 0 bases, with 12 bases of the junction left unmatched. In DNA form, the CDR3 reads TGCGCCAGCATGGGGGGACAGGGGCCGACAAGCTCCTACAATGAGCAGTTCTTC. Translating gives CASMGGQGPTSSYNEQFF.

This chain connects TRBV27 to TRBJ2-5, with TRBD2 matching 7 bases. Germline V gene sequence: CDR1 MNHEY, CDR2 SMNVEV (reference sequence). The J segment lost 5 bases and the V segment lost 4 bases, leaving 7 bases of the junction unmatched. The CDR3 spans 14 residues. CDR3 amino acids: CASSYGRGGETQYF. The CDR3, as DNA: TGTGCCAGCAGTTATGGGAGGGGCGGGGAGACCCAGTACTTC.

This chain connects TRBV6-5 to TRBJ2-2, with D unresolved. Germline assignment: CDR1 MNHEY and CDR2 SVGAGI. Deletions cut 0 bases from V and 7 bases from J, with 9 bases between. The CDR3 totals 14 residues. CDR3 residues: CASSYSPAGGELFF. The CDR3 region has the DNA TGTGCCAGCAGTTACTCCCCGGCCGGCGGGGAGCTGTTTTTT.

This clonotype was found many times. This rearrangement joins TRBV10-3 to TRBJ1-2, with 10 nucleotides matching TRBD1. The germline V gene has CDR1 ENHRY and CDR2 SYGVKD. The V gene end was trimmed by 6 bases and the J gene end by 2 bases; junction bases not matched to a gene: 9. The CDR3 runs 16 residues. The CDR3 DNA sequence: TGTGCCATCAGGGATCCGGGACAGGGGACAAACTATGGCTACACCTTC. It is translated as CAIRDPGQGTNYGYTF.

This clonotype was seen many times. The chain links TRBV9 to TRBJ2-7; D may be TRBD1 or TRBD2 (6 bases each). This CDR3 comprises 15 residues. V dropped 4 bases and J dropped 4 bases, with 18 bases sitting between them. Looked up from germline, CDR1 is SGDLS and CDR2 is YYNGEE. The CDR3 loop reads CASSPHGGFGYEQYF. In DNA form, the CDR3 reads TGTGCCAGCAGCCCACACGGGGGCTTCGGTTACGAGCAGTACTTC.

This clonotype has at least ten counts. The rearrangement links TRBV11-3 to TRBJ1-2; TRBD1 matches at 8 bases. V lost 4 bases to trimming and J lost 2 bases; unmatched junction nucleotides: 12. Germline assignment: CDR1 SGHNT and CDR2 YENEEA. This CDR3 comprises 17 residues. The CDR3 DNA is TGTGCCAGCAGCTCCCGGGACAGGACTACCCCAAACTATGGCTACACCTTC. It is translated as CASSSRDRTTPNYGYTF.

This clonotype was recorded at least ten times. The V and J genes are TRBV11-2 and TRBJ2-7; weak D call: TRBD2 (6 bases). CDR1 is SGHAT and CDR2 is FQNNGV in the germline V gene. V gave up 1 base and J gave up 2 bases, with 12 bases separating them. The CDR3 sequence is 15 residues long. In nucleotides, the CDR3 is TGTGCCAGCAGCTTAGGCCCCTCGGGGGCCTACGAGCAGTACGTC. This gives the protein CASSLGPSGAYEQYV.

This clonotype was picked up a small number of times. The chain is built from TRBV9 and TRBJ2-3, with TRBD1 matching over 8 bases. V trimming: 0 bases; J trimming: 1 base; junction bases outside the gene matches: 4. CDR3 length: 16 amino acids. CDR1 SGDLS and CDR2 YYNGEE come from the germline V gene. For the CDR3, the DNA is TGTGCCAGCAGCGTAGTGACAGGGGTAGGCACAGATACGCAGTATTTT. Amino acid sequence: CASSVVTGVGTDTQYF.

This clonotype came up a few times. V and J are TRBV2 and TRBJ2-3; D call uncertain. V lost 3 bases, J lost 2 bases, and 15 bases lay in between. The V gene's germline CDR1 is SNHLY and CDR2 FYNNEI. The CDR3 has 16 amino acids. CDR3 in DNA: TGTGCCAGCAGTGATCGCGTAGACACGATCACAGATACGCAGTATTTT. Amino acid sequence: CASSDRVDTITDTQYF.

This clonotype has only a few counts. The CDR3 sequence is CASSLTGVPYEQYF. CDR3 nucleotide sequence: TGTGCCAGCAGCTTAACAGGGGTACCCTACGAGCAGTACTTC. V usage is TRBV7-9 and J usage is TRBJ2-7, with 7 bases matching TRBD1. Trimming took 2 bases from V and 2 from J; bases not matched to a gene: 3. Germline-derived CDR1 and CDR2 are SEHNR and FQNEAQ (reference sequence). The CDR3 has 14 amino acids.

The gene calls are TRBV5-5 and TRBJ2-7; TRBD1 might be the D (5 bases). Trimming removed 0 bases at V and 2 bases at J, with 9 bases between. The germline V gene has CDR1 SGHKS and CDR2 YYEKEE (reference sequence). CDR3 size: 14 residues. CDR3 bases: TGTGCCAGCAGCTTGGTGGCGGACACCTACGAGCAGTACGTC. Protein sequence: CASSLVADTYEQYV.

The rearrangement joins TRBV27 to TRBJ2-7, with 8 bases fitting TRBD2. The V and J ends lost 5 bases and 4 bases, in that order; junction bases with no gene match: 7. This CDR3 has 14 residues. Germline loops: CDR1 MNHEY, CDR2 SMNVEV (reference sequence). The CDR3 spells CASSRSGTTYEQYF. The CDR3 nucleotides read TGTGCCAGCAGTCGTAGCGGGACCACATACGAGCAGTACTTC.

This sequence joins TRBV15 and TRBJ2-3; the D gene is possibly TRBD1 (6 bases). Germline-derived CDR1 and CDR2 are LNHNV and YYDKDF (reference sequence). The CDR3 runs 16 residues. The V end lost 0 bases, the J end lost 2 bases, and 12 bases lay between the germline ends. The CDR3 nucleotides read TGTGCCACCAGCAGAGATGGACAGATAGTCACAGATACGCAGTATTTT. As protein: CATSRDGQIVTDTQYF.

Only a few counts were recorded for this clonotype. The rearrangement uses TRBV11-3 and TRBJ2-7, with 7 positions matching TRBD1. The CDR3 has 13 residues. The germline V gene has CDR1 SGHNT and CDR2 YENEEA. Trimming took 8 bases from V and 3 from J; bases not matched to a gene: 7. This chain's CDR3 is CASGKTGNYEQYF. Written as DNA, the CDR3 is TGTGCCAGCGGCAAGACAGGGAACTACGAGCAGTACTTC. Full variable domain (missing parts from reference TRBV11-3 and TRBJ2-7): EAGVVQSPRYKIIEKKQPVAFWCNPISGHNTLYWYLQNLGQGPELLIRYENEEAVDDSQLPKDRFSAERLKGVDSTLKIQPAELGDSAVYLCASGKTGNYEQYFGPGTRLTVT.

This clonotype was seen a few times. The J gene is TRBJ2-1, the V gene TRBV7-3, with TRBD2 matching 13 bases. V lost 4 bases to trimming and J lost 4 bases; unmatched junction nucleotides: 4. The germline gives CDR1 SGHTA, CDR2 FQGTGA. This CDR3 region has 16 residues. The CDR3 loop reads CASSSTSGRFYNEQFF. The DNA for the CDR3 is TGTGCCAGCAGCTCGACTAGCGGGAGGTTTTACAATGAGCAGTTCTTC.

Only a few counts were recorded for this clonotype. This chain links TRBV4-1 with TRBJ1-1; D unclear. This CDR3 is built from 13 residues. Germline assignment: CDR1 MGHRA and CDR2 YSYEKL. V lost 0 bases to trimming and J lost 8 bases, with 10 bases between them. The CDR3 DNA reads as TGCGCCAGCAGCCAAGATCTAAGGGCCGAAGCTTTCTTT. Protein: CASSQDLRAEAFF.

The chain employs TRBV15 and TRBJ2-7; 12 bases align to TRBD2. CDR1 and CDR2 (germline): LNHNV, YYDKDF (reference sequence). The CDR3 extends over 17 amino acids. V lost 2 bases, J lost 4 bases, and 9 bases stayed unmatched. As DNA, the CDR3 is TGTGCCACCAGCAGACCGGGAGGGACTAGCGGGTTTTACGAGCAGTACTTC. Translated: CATSRPGGTSGFYEQYF.

The DNA for the CDR3 is TGTGCCACCAGTGCAGCGGGGGACCCAGTGGAGCAGTTCTTC. This encodes CATSAAGDPVEQFF. The chain joins TRBV24-1 to TRBJ2-1, with 8 nucleotides matching TRBD2. The CDR3 totals 14 residues. The V gene end was trimmed by 5 bases and the J gene end by 10 bases; junction bases not matched to a gene: 9. Germline CDR1 KGHDR, CDR2 SFDVKD.

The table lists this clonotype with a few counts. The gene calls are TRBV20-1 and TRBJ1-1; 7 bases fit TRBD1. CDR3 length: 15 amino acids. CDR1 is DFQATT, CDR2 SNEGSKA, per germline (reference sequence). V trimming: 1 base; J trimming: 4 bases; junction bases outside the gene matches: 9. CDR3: CSARGPGQSSTEAFF. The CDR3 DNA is TGCAGTGCTAGAGGACCGGGACAGTCTTCCACTGAAGCTTTCTTT.